The present T cell receptor (beta chain) was sequenced within a study of shared T cell receptors in the human thymus. In regard to this clone: Distinct nucleotide sequences in the sample also encode this CDR3.

The CDR3 is 11 amino acids. Germline V gene sequence: CDR1 SGHTA, CDR2 FQGNSA. V gave up 5 bases and J gave up 5 bases, with 6 bases separating them. Profiled with immunoSEQ multiplex PCR; TCRdb holds only in-frame clones, not every one. This sample has 500,000 to 750,000 clones; roughly 90% occur once, and the top ten carry 0.0095% to 0.012%. These same data were also listed under a study on human thymus T cells. This second study says: Highly overlapping thymic repertoires among unrelated individuals were reported in related research.

This receptor was obtained from a boy younger than two with a congenital heart defect. This chain connects TRBV7-2 to TRBJ2-5, with D possibly matching TRBD2 (5 bases). The sample was thymocytes. The CDR3 nucleotides are TGTGCCAGCAGCCCGGGGGAGACCCAGTACTTC. Residues: CASSPGETQYF.